This T cell receptor (beta chain) stems from a study of shared clonotypes between healthy human individuals. Regarding the study as a whole: The genetic and exposure-history diversity represented was limited by few donors. Non-shared clonotypes were found to have lower generation probabilities than the clonotypes that were shared by all four of the sorted-subset donors.

The assay was immunoSEQ multiplex PCR, and TCRdb's table has in-frame clones only and misses some. The data contain 550,000 to 600,000 clones, more than 95% of them seen just once; the ten biggest clones take up 0.3%. Terminally differentiated effector memory CD45RA+ cells were excluded from the naive CD8 cells, which were CD45RO-negative and positively selected for CCR7. Healthy HIV-negative adults with no recent acute infections or vaccinations were recruited as donors. The V and J ends lost 5 bases and 0 bases, in that order; junction bases with no gene match: 15. From germline, CDR1 is SEHNR and CDR2 FQNEAQ (reference sequence). The CDR3 runs 19 residues. Comment on this clone: Its matching antigen is unknown.

The sequenced sample consisted of naive CD8+ T cells sorted from blood. The origin of this receptor is a man aged 25-45 years in good health. V usage is TRBV7-9 and J usage is TRBJ2-1, with 8 bases identical to TRBD2. The CDR3 coding sequence is TGTGCCAGCAGCCCCGGGACTAGTAACCAAAAAGGCTCCTACAATGAGCAGTTCTTC. Translating it yields CASSPGTSNQKGSYNEQFF.